The present T cell receptor (beta chain) was sequenced within a study of blood T cell repertoires in COVID-19. Study context: Acute and convalescent COVID-19 samples came from the United States, Italy and Spain.

TCRdb's copy holds only in-frame clones and misses some; the assay was immunoSEQ multiplex PCR. Among 200,000 to 250,000 clones listed, 88% were seen once. Assignments of participants to cohorts depended upon their own reported clinical history. V lost 5 bases, J lost 5 bases, and 7 bases stayed unmatched. The CDR3 runs to 14 residues. The germline V gene encodes CDR1 LNHDA and CDR2 SQIVND (reference sequence). The rearrangement uses TRBV19 and TRBJ2-7; 9 bases align to TRBD2. Material for sequencing was PBMCs or T cells enriched from blood (not recorded which). This clonotype was obtained from a woman between 25 and 40 years old who had recovered from COVID-19. CDR3 in amino acids: CASSPLAGSHEQYF. The DNA for the CDR3 is TGTGCCAGTAGTCCCCTAGCGGGGTCCCACGAGCAGTACTTC. The variable domain in full, completed from reference TRBV19 and TRBJ2-7, reads DGGITQSPKYLFRKEGQNVTLSCEQNLNHDAMYWYRQDPGQGLRLIYYSQIVNDFQKGDIAEGYSVSREKKESFPLTVTSAQKNPTAFYLCASSPLAGSHEQYFGPGTRLTVT.